The 30 T cell receptor beta chains presented below share a single source sample, sequenced in a study of shared clonotypes between healthy human individuals. Repertoires were generated with immunoSEQ multiplex PCR, while TCRdb's copy carries only in-frame clones and drops some. The table lists 2.3 million or so clones, roughly 93% of them singletons. The specimen was naive CD4+ T cells from PBMCs. Regarding subset: CD45RA+ positively selected. The receptors were gathered from a man younger than 35 in good health. Some clones in this sample may be carry-over from other donors' samples.

In the case of this clone: Other DNA variants within this sample encode the same CDR3. This chain links TRBV5-1 with TRBJ2-7; no clear D gene. V was shortened by 1 base and J by 7 bases, with 6 bases between the two germline ends. Germline values: CDR1 SGHRS, CDR2 YFSETQ. This CDR3 comprises 11 residues. The CDR3 is CASSLRGEQYF. Here the CDR3 DNA reads TGCGCCAGCAGCTTGCGCGGAGAGCAGTACTTC.

The chain employs TRBV5-1 and TRBJ2-1; 7 bases are shared with TRBD2. This CDR3 comprises 15 residues. Germline CDR1 reads SGHRS; CDR2 reads YFSETQ. The V segment lost 0 bases and the J segment 5 bases; nucleotides outside the gene matches: 5. The CDR3 DNA reads TGCGCCAGCAGCTTGGCAGCTAGCGGACACAATGAGCAGTTCTTC. It encodes CASSLAASGHNEQFF.

The V and J genes are TRBV7-2 and TRBJ1-1; D uncertain. The V gene's germline CDR1 is SGHTA and CDR2 FQGNSA. This CDR3 has 11 amino acids. V dropped 6 bases and J dropped 2 bases, with 4 bases sitting between them. The CDR3 loop is CASRTNTEAFF. CDR3 DNA: TGTGCCAGCAGAACAAACACTGAAGCTTTCTTT.

This chain links TRBV11-1 with TRBJ2-1; 10 nucleotides line up with TRBD2. Germline V gives CDR1 SGHAT, CDR2 FQDESV (reference sequence). Trimming at V came to 4 bases and at J to 12 bases, leaving 3 bases not matched to a gene. The CDR3 has 12 amino acids. CDR3: CASSSSSGRQFF. The CDR3 DNA is TGTGCCAGCAGCTCATCTAGCGGGAGGCAGTTCTTC.

The chain recombines TRBV5-1 with TRBJ2-7; the match to TRBD1 covers 8 bases. The J segment lost 3 bases and the V segment lost 0 bases, leaving 5 bases of the junction unmatched. The CDR3 is made up of 15 amino acids. The germline gives CDR1 SGHRS, CDR2 YFSETQ. In DNA form, the CDR3 reads TGCGCCAGCAGCTTGGGACAGGGGACTTTCTACGAGCAGTACTTC. It translates to CASSLGQGTFYEQYF. The full variable domain, in which reference TRBV5-1 and TRBJ2-7 provide the parts outside the CDR3, is KAGVTQTPRYLIKTRGQQVTLSCSPISGHRSVSWYQQTPGQGLQFLFEYFSETQRNKGNFPGRFSGRQFSNSRSEMNVSTLELGDSALYLCASSLGQGTFYEQYFGPGTRLTVT.

This chain uses TRBV7-6 with TRBJ2-1; 10 bases map to TRBD2. The germline V gene encodes CDR1 SGHVS and CDR2 FNYEAQ. The CDR3 spans 14 residues. Trimming cost V 6 bases and J 10 bases; bases outside gene matches: 9. CDR3 residues: CASSTWTSGREQFF. CDR3 sequence (DNA): TGTGCCAGCAGTACATGGACTAGCGGCCGCGAGCAGTTCTTC.

The rearrangement links TRBV10-3 to TRBJ2-1; unclear D gene. CDR1 is ENHRY and CDR2 is SYGVKD in the germline V gene. V was pared by 10 bases and J by 5 bases, with 15 bases between. The CDR3 contains 13 residues. The CDR3 bases are TGTGCCACCCATCACCCCGCGAACAATGAGCAGTTCTTC. Its translation is CATHHPANNEQFF.

This chain uses TRBV9 with TRBJ1-1; D ambiguous. Germline CDR1 SGDLS, CDR2 YYNGEE. V gave up 4 bases and J gave up 0 bases, with 10 bases separating them. This CDR3 has 14 amino acids. CDR3 nucleotides: TGTGCCAGCAGCCGCACAGCGATGAACACTGAAGCTTTCTTT. Encoded protein: CASSRTAMNTEAFF.

The chain couples TRBV18 to TRBJ2-1; maybe TRBD2 (6 bases). Trimming stripped 3 bases from V and 9 bases from J, with 15 bases between. From germline, CDR1 is KGHSH and CDR2 LQKENI. The CDR3 loop spans 14 amino acids. CDR3 loop: CASSPRDLALEQFF. DNA for the CDR3: TGTGCCAGCTCACCGCGGGACCTAGCGCTTGAGCAGTTCTTC.

This clone has only one observation. The chain joins TRBV5-1 to TRBJ2-5; D is perhaps TRBD1 (7 bases). CDR1 is SGHRS and CDR2 is YFSETQ in the germline V gene. V dropped 4 bases and J dropped 5 bases, with 21 bases sitting between them. This CDR3 contains 16 residues. The CDR3 region has the DNA TGCGCCAGCAGCACGGAGGGGGCTCCCGTTTGGGAGACCCAGTACTTC. This gives the protein CASSTEGAPVWETQYF. Using reference TRBV5-1 and TRBJ2-5 for the parts outside the CDR3, the full variable domain is KAGVTQTPRYLIKTRGQQVTLSCSPISGHRSVSWYQQTPGQGLQFLFEYFSETQRNKGNFPGRFSGRQFSNSRSEMNVSTLELGDSALYLCASSTEGAPVWETQYFGPGTRLLVL.

This chain connects TRBV19 to TRBJ1-2; D gene ambiguous. This CDR3 region has 13 residues. Trimming shortened V by 6 bases and J by 6 bases, and 14 bases separated the two germline ends. Germline V CDR1 and CDR2: LNHDA, SQIVND (reference sequence). The DNA of the CDR3 is TGTGCCAGTAGCGAACAGCGACACAATGGCTACACCTTC. Translated: CASSEQRHNGYTF.

For this clone: Other DNA sequences in this specimen translate into the identical CDR3. The J gene is TRBJ2-6, the V gene TRBV7-3; D ambiguous. The V and J ends lost 3 bases and 2 bases respectively, with 2 bases between them. Germline CDR1 reads SGHTA; CDR2 reads FQGTGA. The CDR3 covers 13 residues. The CDR3 loop reads CASSFTGANVLTF. The CDR3 DNA sequence: TGTGCCAGCAGCTTCACTGGGGCCAACGTCCTGACTTTC. The full variable domain, in which reference TRBV7-3 and TRBJ2-6 provide the parts outside the CDR3, is GAGVSQTPSNKVTEKGKYVELRCDPISGHTALYWYRQSLGQGPEFLIYFQGTGAADDSGLPNDRFFAVRPEGSVSTLKIQRTERGDSAVYLCASSFTGANVLTFGAGSRLTVL.

The chain recombines TRBV7-3 with TRBJ2-3; D is unresolved. V shed 1 base and J shed 2 bases, with 10 bases lying between them. Germline CDR1 SGHTA, CDR2 FQGTGA. The CDR3 loop spans 15 amino acids. The CDR3: CASSLSPANTDTQYF. CDR3 bases: TGTGCCAGCAGCTTAAGCCCCGCTAACACAGATACGCAGTATTTT.

This clone has only one observation. CDR3 DNA sequence: TGTGCCAGCAGCTTACGTAGCGGGATCTCCTACGAGCAGTACTTC. Its protein product is CASSLRSGISYEQYF. J is TRBJ2-7 and V is TRBV7-3, with 8 bases fitting TRBD2. V dropped 2 bases and J dropped 0; count of bases not matched to a gene: 3. The length of the CDR3 is 15 residues. In germline, CDR1 is SGHTA, CDR2 FQGTGA.

The CDR3 DNA sequence: TGTGCCAGCAGTTCCCAGGAGGGGGCTCTGGGGTATGGCTACACCTTC. As protein: CASSSQEGALGYGYTF. The chain combines TRBV28 with TRBJ1-2, with TRBD1 matching 7 bases. CDR3 size: 16 residues. The germline V gene encodes CDR1 MDHEN and CDR2 SYDVKM. J lost 5 bases, V lost 4 bases, and 13 bases had no gene match.

The table lists this clone with a few counts. The chain has TRBV30 and TRBJ2-2, with D unresolved. CDR1 is GTSNPN, CDR2 SVGIG, per germline (reference sequence). The CDR3 is 12 amino acids. V lost 5 bases and J lost 4, with 8 bases in between. CDR3 residues: CAWAEATGELFF. The CDR3 DNA reads as TGTGCCTGGGCCGAAGCCACCGGGGAGCTGTTTTTT.

About this clone: The same CDR3 also results from other DNA sequences found in this sample. The chain carries TRBV18 and TRBJ2-3, with unresolved D. The CDR3 loop spans 15 amino acids. Germline CDR1 and CDR2: KGHSH and LQKENI. The V gene lost 6 bases and the J gene lost 0 bases, with 13 bases spanning the gap. The CDR3 spells CASSSTGTSTDTQYF. In DNA form, the CDR3 reads TGTGCCAGCTCCTCCACGGGTACTAGCACAGATACGCAGTATTTT.

The chain uses TRBV28 and TRBJ1-2; D possibly corresponds to TRBD1 (6 bases). Germline V CDR1 and CDR2: MDHEN, SYDVKM. Trimming cost V 3 bases and J 9 bases, with 17 bases left between them. The CDR3 covers 14 residues. The CDR3: CASSLGAARESYTF. The CDR3 DNA follows: TGTGCCAGCAGTTTGGGGGCGGCCCGGGAGAGCTACACCTTC.

The V gene is TRBV7-3, the J gene TRBJ1-2, with no clear D. CDR1 and CDR2 (germline): SGHTA, FQGTGA. The CDR3 extends over 14 amino acids. V lost 0 bases and J 6 bases, leaving 11 bases between the germline ends. CDR3 residues: CASSLTAVSDGYTF. CDR3 coding DNA: TGTGCCAGCAGCTTAACAGCAGTCTCCGATGGCTACACCTTC.

Turning to this clone: The same CDR3 arises from other DNA sequences in this sample as well. The chain links TRBV11-2 to TRBJ1-1; tentative D call: TRBD1 (5 bases). Germline V lookup: CDR1 SGHAT, CDR2 FQNNGV. CDR3 length: 13 residues. V was trimmed by 5 bases and J by 5 bases, leaving 12 bases between them. Here the CDR3 DNA reads TGTGCCAGCAGCCTTGGCGCAGGGACTGAAGCTTTCTTT. This gives the protein CASSLGAGTEAFF.

The chain couples TRBV30 to TRBJ2-5, with 9 bases identical to TRBD2. This CDR3 spans 14 amino acids. Germline-derived CDR1 and CDR2 are GTSNPN and SVGIG (reference sequence). Trimming took 5 bases from V and 3 from J; bases not matched to a gene: 7. The CDR3 DNA reads TGTGCCTGGGTACTGCGGGGGGGTAAAGAGACCCAGTACTTC. Protein product: CAWVLRGGKETQYF.

Comment on this clone: The sample holds other DNA sequences that translate to the same CDR3. The chain couples TRBV7-3 to TRBJ2-1; 11 nucleotides match TRBD2. The ends lost 5 bases at V and 6 bases at J; junction bases unmatched: 6. The CDR3 consists of 15 residues. Germline CDR1 is SGHTA and CDR2 is FQGTGA. The chain's CDR3 is CASSPLAGVLNEQFF. For the CDR3, the DNA is TGTGCCAGCAGCCCACTAGCGGGGGTACTCAATGAGCAGTTCTTC.

J is TRBJ2-1 and V is TRBV28; D is perhaps TRBD2 (6 bases). Trimming shortened V by 7 bases and J by 5 bases, and 12 bases separated the two germline ends. The length of the CDR3 is 13 residues. Germline CDR1 is MDHEN and CDR2 is SYDVKM. The chain's CDR3 is CASIGGGDNEQFF. In DNA form, the CDR3 reads TGTGCCAGCATCGGTGGCGGGGACAATGAGCAGTTCTTC.

The chain has TRBV2 and TRBJ2-1, with a possible D match to TRBD2 (6 bases). This CDR3 has 15 residues. Per germline, CDR1 SNHLY and CDR2 FYNNEI. The V and J ends lost 4 bases and 3 bases respectively, with 13 bases between them. The CDR3 loop reads CASSAQRVLYNEQFF. In DNA form, the CDR3 reads TGTGCCAGCAGTGCTCAGCGGGTCCTCTACAATGAGCAGTTCTTC.

The chain recombines TRBV7-2 with TRBJ2-7; D gene uncertain. V was pared by 2 bases and J by 6 bases, with 17 bases between. Germline loops: CDR1 SGHTA, CDR2 FQGNSA. CDR3 length: 15 residues. The CDR3 region is CASSLSNRASGEQYF. The CDR3, as DNA: TGTGCCAGCAGCTTATCCAATAGGGCGTCGGGCGAGCAGTACTTC.

The rearrangement links TRBV27 to TRBJ1-1, with TRBD1 as a possible D gene (5 bases). This CDR3 contains 14 residues. With 2 bases removed from V and 4 bases from J, the gap between germline ends came to 11 bases. Germline V CDR1 and CDR2: MNHEY, SMNVEV (reference sequence). Here the CDR3 DNA reads TGTGCCAGCAGTTTACAGGGCCGGGGCACTGAAGCTTTCTTT. Translation: CASSLQGRGTEAFF.

The genes are TRBV5-1 and TRBJ1-1; D is possibly TRBD1 (5 bases). V lost 0 bases to trimming and J lost 10 bases, with 22 bases between them. CDR1 is SGHRS and CDR2 is YFSETQ in the germline V gene. The CDR3 extends over 16 amino acids. The CDR3, as DNA: TGCGCCAGCAGCTTGGAGATCGCCGGGGGTAGGGACGGAGCTTTCTTT. Its protein is CASSLEIAGGRDGAFF.

The chain joins TRBV28 to TRBJ1-1; a weak D match, TRBD1 (6 bases). The germline gives CDR1 MDHEN, CDR2 SYDVKM. This CDR3 spans 12 amino acids. Trimming removed 6 bases at V and 8 bases at J, with 13 bases between. The CDR3 reads CASREPGQEAFF. Written as DNA, the CDR3 is TGTGCCAGCAGGGAACCGGGACAAGAAGCTTTCTTT.

The chain couples TRBV11-2 to TRBJ2-2, with 11 positions matching TRBD2. Germline loops: CDR1 SGHAT, CDR2 FQNNGV. Germline trimming cut 6 bases from V and 1 base from J; bases unmatched to any gene: 13. The CDR3 loop spans 19 amino acids. The chain's CDR3 is CASSRTSGRFIMNTGELFF. Written as DNA, the CDR3 is TGTGCCAGCAGTCGGACTAGCGGGCGATTTATAATGAACACCGGGGAGCTGTTTTTT. The variable domain in full, with the rest retrieved from reference TRBV11-2 and TRBJ2-2, is EAGVAQSPRYKIIEKRQSVAFWCNPISGHATLYWYQQILGQGPKLLIQFQNNGVVDDSQLPKDRFSAERLKGVDSTLKIQPAKLEDSAVYLCASSRTSGRFIMNTGELFFGEGSRLTVL.

The count of this clone is one. This rearrangement joins TRBV6-1 to TRBJ1-3; TRBD1 is a possible D gene (5 bases). Per the germline V gene, CDR1 is MNHNS and CDR2 is SASEGT. The CDR3 is 17 residues long. The V gene lost 4 bases and the J gene lost 0 bases, with 16 bases spanning the gap. CDR3 DNA sequence: TGTGCCAGCAGTGGGGACCGTCCGGACCTCTCTGGAAACACCATATATTTT. Amino acid sequence: CASSGDRPDLSGNTIYF.